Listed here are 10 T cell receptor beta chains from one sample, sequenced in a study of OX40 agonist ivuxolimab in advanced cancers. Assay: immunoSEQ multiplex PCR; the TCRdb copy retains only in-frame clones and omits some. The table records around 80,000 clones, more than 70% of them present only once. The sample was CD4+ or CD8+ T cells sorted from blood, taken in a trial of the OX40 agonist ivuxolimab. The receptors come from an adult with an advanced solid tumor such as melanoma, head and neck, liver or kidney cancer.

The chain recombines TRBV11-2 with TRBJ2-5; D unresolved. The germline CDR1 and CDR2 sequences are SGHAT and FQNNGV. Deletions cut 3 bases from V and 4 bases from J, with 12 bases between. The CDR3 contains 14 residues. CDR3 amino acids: CASSLFPRAETQYF. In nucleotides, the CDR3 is TGTGCCAGCAGCTTGTTCCCCCGCGCAGAGACCCAGTACTTC. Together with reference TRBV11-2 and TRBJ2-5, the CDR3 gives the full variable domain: EAGVAQSPRYKIIEKRQSVAFWCNPISGHATLYWYQQILGQGPKLLIQFQNNGVVDDSQLPKDRFSAERLKGVDSTLKIQPAKLEDSAVYLCASSLFPRAETQYFGPGTRLLVL.

The CDR3 here is CAWRKRNTGELFF. The CDR3 DNA reads TGTGCCTGGAGGAAAAGGAACACCGGGGAGCTGTTTTTT. The rearrangement links TRBV30 to TRBJ2-2; unclear D gene. Deletions cut 3 bases from V and 1 base from J, with 6 bases between. From germline, CDR1 is GTSNPN and CDR2 SVGIG (reference sequence). The length of the CDR3 is 13 residues.

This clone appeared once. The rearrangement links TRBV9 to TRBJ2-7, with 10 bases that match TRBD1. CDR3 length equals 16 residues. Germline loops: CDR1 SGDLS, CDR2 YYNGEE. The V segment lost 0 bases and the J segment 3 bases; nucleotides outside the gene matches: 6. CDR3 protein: CASSVVPDRGVYEQYF. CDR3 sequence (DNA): TGTGCCAGCAGCGTAGTTCCGGACAGGGGGGTCTACGAGCAGTACTTC.

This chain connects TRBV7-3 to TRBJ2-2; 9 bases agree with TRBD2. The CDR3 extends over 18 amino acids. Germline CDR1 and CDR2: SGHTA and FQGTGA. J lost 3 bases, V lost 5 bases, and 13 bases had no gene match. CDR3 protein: CASSPTLVAGAYTGELFF. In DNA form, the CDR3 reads TGTGCCAGCAGCCCGACCTTGGTAGCGGGGGCCTACACCGGGGAGCTGTTTTTT.

The CDR3 region is CASSEGQEIYEQYF. In DNA, the CDR3 is TGTGCCAGCAGTGAAGGACAGGAGATCTACGAGCAGTACTTC. The chain combines TRBV25-1 with TRBJ2-7; 7 bases are shared with TRBD1. V was clipped by 2 bases and J by 3 bases; unmatched bases: 4. The germline CDR1 and CDR2 sequences are MGHDK and SYGVNS. The CDR3 loop spans 14 amino acids.

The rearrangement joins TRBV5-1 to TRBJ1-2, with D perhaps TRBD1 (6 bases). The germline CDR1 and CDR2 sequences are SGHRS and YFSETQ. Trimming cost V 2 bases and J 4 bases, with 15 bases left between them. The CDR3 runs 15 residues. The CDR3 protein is CASSFQGDTFYGYTF. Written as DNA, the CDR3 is TGCGCCAGCAGCTTTCAAGGGGACACCTTCTATGGCTACACCTTC.

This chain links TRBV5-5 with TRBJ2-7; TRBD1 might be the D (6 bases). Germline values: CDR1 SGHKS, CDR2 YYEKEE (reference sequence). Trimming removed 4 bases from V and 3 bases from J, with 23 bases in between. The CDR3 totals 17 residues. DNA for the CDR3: TGTGCCAGCAGCCGATCGGGGAACTATGGACAGAACTACGAGCAGTACTTC. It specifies CASSRSGNYGQNYEQYF.

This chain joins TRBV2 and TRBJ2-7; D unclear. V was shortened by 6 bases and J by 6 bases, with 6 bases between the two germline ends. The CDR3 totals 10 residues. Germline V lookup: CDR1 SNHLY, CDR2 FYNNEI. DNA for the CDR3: TGTGCCAGCAGGTTGAGCGAGCAGTACTTC. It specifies CASRLSEQYF.

The CDR3, as DNA: TGTGCCAGCAGCGTATCTGGAAGGATGGGCCATGAGCAGTTCTTC. Translating it yields CASSVSGRMGHEQFF. The V gene is TRBV9, the J gene TRBJ2-1; D gene uncertain. V shed 1 base and J shed 8 bases, with 16 bases lying between them. Germline V gives CDR1 SGDLS, CDR2 YYNGEE. The CDR3 extends over 15 amino acids.

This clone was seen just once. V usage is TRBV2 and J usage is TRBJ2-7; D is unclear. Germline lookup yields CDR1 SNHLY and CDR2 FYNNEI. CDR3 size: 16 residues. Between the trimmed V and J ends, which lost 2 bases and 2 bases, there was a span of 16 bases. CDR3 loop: CASSEWGYRQTYEQYF. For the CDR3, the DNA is TGTGCCAGCAGTGAATGGGGATACAGACAAACCTACGAGCAGTACTTC.